A single sample gave rise to the 5 T cell receptor beta chains below, sequenced in a study of regulatory T cells in long-lasting Graves disease. The authors built TCR beta libraries using iRepertoire HTBI primers and Arm-PCR of CDR3 regions. TCRdb fed the multiplex PCR reads into MiXCR, producing one record per CDR3 protein. Among about 530,000 distinct CDR3 sequences listed, 15% to 20% were seen once. Time point reported: newly diagnosed GD, antithyroid drugs for less than 3 months. There was RNA extracted from PBMCs, and the TCR library was made from it. This sample was shared with a second study, whose subject was T cells in Graves' hyperthyroidism and ophthalmopathy.

Here the sequenced sample was peripheral blood mononuclear cells (PBMCs), taken at new diagnosis, from a patient treated with antithyroid drugs. These TCRs come from a woman aged 35-60 years with Graves disease.

The chain is built from TRBV5-1 and TRBJ2-6; 7 nucleotides align to TRBD1. From germline, CDR1 is SGHRS and CDR2 YFSETQ. The length of the CDR3 is 17 residues. V dropped 0 bases and J dropped 4; count of bases not matched to a gene: 7. In nucleotides, the CDR3 is TGCGCCAGCAGCTTGGCCCCGACAGGGTCCGGGGCCAACGTCCTGACTTTC. This codes for CASSLAPTGSGANVLTF.

This rearrangement joins TRBV2 to TRBJ2-7; possibly TRBD2 for D (5 bases). The germline gives CDR1 SNHLY, CDR2 FYNNEI. The CDR3 is made up of 15 amino acids. V lost 5 bases, J lost 0 bases, and 14 bases lay in between. CDR3 sequence: CASSPVVGSSYEQYF. Here the CDR3 DNA reads TGTGCCAGCAGTCCTGTGGTGGGGAGCTCCTACGAGCAGTACTTC.

This chain links TRBV4-1 with TRBJ1-2; possibly TRBD1 for D (6 bases). This CDR3 has 18 amino acids. Trimming left V 3 bases short and J 5 bases short, with 25 bases between. CDR1 and CDR2 from the germline V gene are MGHRA and YSYEKL. The CDR3, as DNA: TGCGCCAGCAGCCATACCACCCGCCGACAGGACGGGGGATATGGCTACACCTTC. This translates into CASSHTTRRQDGGYGYTF.

This clonotype turned up a few times. The rearrangement uses TRBV5-1 and TRBJ1-1; perhaps TRBD1 as D (5 bases). Trimming removed 6 bases at V and 0 bases at J, with 9 bases between. The CDR3 covers 13 residues. Germline CDR1 reads SGHRS; CDR2 reads YFSETQ. The CDR3 nucleotides read TGCGCCAGCAACCAGGGCATGAACACTGAAGCTTTCTTT. Its protein product is CASNQGMNTEAFF.

This clonotype appeared a few times. The chain combines TRBV28 with TRBJ2-4, with 7 positions matching TRBD1. There are 12 residues in the CDR3. Germline V lookup: CDR1 MDHEN, CDR2 SYDVKM. Unmatched junction bases numbered 0, after V lost 4 bases and J lost 6 bases. CDR3 nucleotide sequence: TGTGCCAGCAGTTGGACAGGAAACATTCAGTACTTC. It yields the protein CASSWTGNIQYF.